These T cell receptor beta chains were read from a single sample in a study of CD8 T cells in ankylosing spondylitis. Using its own MiXCR run on the 5' RACE reads, TCRdb lists one record per CDR3 protein. The repertoire holds a few hundred thousand distinct CDR3 sequences, with roughly an eighth as singletons. What was sequenced was blood, either unsorted or a sorted T cell fraction (not recorded which). These receptors were taken from a male donor with ankylosing spondylitis. The CDR3 runs from the conserved cysteine through the conserved F or W. Each record gives: clone size, J gene, D gene, V gene, CDR3 DNA, CDR3 protein. A D gene is named only where the DNA matches it firmly. The listing skips clone size in some rows; elsewhere it reads once, few, many or a size class.

few	TRBJ2-2	NA	TRBV29-1	TGCAGCGTTTCCGACGGCCCGAACACCGGGGAGCTGTTTTTT	CSVSDGPNTGELFF
NA	TRBJ1-5	TRBD1	TRBV6-1	TGTGCCAGCACCTGGGGACAGGGGAATAGCAATCAGCCCCAGCATTTT	CASTWGQGNSNQPQHF
NA	TRBJ2-1	TRBD2	TRBV10-3	TGTGCCATCAGAACCGATACTAGCGAGGGGACCAATGAGCAGTTCTTC	CAIRTDTSEGTNEQFF
NA	TRBJ2-5	NA	TRBV7-2	TGTGCCAGCAGCTTAGTAGGCAGGGAGGAGACCCAGTACTTC	CASSLVGREETQYF
NA	TRBJ2-1	TRBD1	TRBV19	TGTGCCAGTAGCCTACCCGGGACAGGGGGGTACAATGAGCAGTTCTTC	CASSLPGTGGYNEQFF
NA	TRBJ1-3	NA	TRBV6-2/TRBV6-3	TGTGCCAGCAGTTACGCAAGGAGAAACACCATATATTTT	CASSYARRNTIYF
NA	TRBJ2-3	NA	TRBV6-1	TGTGCCAGCAGTGACAACCGTTTTACGCAGTATTTT	CASSDNRFTQYF
few	TRBJ2-1	NA	TRBV27	TGTGCCAGCAGTTCCTTCAGGGAGTCCTACAATGAGCAGTTCTTC	CASSSFRESYNEQFF
NA	TRBJ1-3	NA	TRBV18	TGTGCCAGCTCACCACGGGGTCAGGTGATCTCTGGAAACACCATATATTTT	CASSPRGQVISGNTIYF
few	TRBJ2-5	NA	TRBV2	TGTGCCAGCAGCGACAGGTCCGACGAGGAGACCCAGTACTTC	CASSDRSDEETQYF
few	TRBJ2-1	NA	TRBV3-1	TGTGCCAGCAGCCAAGGCGAATTCTCCTACAATGAGCAGTTCTTC	CASSQGEFSYNEQFF
few	TRBJ2-1	TRBD1	TRBV10-3	TGTGCCATCAGAACGGACAGGGTTACCTACAATGAGCAGTTCTTC	CAIRTDRVTYNEQFF
few	TRBJ2-3	NA	TRBV6-2/TRBV6-3	TGTGCCAGCGGCCCACCCACGGGGCGAGCGCAGTATTTT	CASGPPTGRAQYF
NA	TRBJ2-3	TRBD2	TRBV20-1	TGCAGTGCCCCCTTTGGGGGGGCGGGAGGGGGGCCTAGCACAGATACGCAGTATTTT	CSAPFGGAGGGPSTDTQYF
few	TRBJ1-5	NA	TRBV10-1	TGCGCCAGCATCGAGGGCAGTAGCAATCAGCCCCAGCATTTT	CASIEGSSNQPQHF
many	TRBJ2-3	TRBD2	TRBV10-3	TGTGCCATCAGTGACCCTAGCGGGAGCACAGATACGCAGTATTTT	CAISDPSGSTDTQYF
NA	TRBJ1-6	NA	TRBV25-1	TGTGCCAGCAGTGACCTGACTCGCCTTAATTCACCCCTCCACTTT	CASSDLTRLNSPLHF
NA	TRBJ2-2	NA	TRBV11-2	TGTGCCAGCAGCTTAGCCTGGGGGCTACCTCCCGGGGAGCTGTTTTTT	CASSLAWGLPPGELFF
NA	TRBJ2-7	NA	TRBV3-1	TGTGCCAGCAGCCAAGGGGTCGGGCAGGGCTACGAGCAGTACTTC	CASSQGVGQGYEQYF
few	TRBJ2-5	TRBD1	TRBV11-2	TGTGCCAGCAGCTTCTGGACAGGGGCCCTTCAAGAGACCCAGTACTTC	CASSFWTGALQETQYF
NA	TRBJ2-1	TRBD2	TRBV5-1	TGCGCCAGCGAAAGCGGGAGACCCTTCAATGAGCAGTTCTTC	CASESGRPFNEQFF
NA	TRBJ2-1	TRBD2	TRBV5-6	TGTGCCAGCAGCTATCCGGGACTAGCGGGTGAGCAGTTCTTC	CASSYPGLAGEQFF
few	TRBJ2-1	NA	TRBV9	TGTGCCAGCAGCGTGGCGGCCTACAATGAGCAGTTCTTC	CASSVAAYNEQFF
many	TRBJ2-4	NA	TRBV3-1	TGTGCCAGCAGCCAATCATTAGCGGTAGCCAAAAACATTCAGTACTTC	CASSQSLAVAKNIQYF
NA	TRBJ1-4	TRBD1	TRBV5-1	TGCGCCAGCAGCTGGGACAGGGGAAAGGAAAAACTGTTTTTT	CASSWDRGKEKLFF
few	TRBJ2-1	NA	TRBV3-1	TGTGCCAGCAGCCAAGGAGTAAGGGGCAGGGAGCAGTTCTTC	CASSQGVRGREQFF
NA	TRBJ2-1	TRBD2	TRBV20-1	TGCAGTGCTATCGGACTAGCGGGAGTGGGTTCCTACAATGAGCAGTTCTTC	CSAIGLAGVGSYNEQFF
few	TRBJ2-7	NA	TRBV12-3/TRBV12-4	TGTGCCAGCAGTTTATCAGGGTTGGAGTACTTC	CASSLSGLEYF
few	TRBJ1-5	NA	TRBV6-4	TGTGCCAGCCCTTGGGGGATCAATCAGCCCCAGCATTTT	CASPWGINQPQHF